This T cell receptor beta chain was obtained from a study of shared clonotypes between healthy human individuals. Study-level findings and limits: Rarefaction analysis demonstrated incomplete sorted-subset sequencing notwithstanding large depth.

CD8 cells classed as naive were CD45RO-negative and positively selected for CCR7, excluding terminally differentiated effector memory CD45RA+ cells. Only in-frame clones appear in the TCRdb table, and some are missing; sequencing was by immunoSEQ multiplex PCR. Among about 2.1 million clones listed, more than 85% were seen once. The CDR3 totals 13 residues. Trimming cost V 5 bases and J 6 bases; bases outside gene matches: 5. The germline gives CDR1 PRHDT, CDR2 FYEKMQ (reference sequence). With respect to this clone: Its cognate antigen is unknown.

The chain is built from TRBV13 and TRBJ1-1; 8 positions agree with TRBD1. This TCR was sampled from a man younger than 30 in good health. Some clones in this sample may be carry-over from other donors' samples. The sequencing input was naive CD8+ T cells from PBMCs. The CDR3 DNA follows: TGTGCCAGCAGCCCGACGGACAGGGCTGAAGCTTTCTTT. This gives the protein CASSPTDRAEAFF.